This record looks at one T cell receptor beta chain sequence and its context. Its specificity is unknown. The record originates from a study of cytomegalovirus exposure and HLA in healthy donors. Findings and limits, study-wide: Per a later analysis, HLA-associated TCR beta chains showed more clonal expansion than other, equally common TCR beta chains. The study recorded more than 150 TCR beta chains that were cytomegalovirus-associated.

Primers for the PCR totalled 60 Vbeta and 13 Jbeta. Libraries were prepared by immunoSEQ multiplex PCR; TCRdb keeps only in-frame clonotypes and omits some of them. This sample yields 95,000 to 110,000 clones, of which 75% to 80% are seen a single time; 5.8% belongs to the top ten. V was pared by 6 bases and J by 4 bases, with 16 bases between. The CDR3 runs 16 residues. Per the germline V gene, CDR1 is LNHDA and CDR2 is SQIVND (reference sequence). This chain uses TRBV19 with TRBJ2-6; weak D call: TRBD2 (6 bases). This sequence was found in a man aged 60 to 69 in good health and CMV-seropositive. The source material was PBMCs. DNA for the CDR3: TGTGCCAGTAGAACTAGCCCCGTCCGCGGGGCCAACGTCCTGACTTTC. Amino acids: CASRTSPVRGANVLTF. The full variable domain, its missing parts supplied by reference TRBV19 and TRBJ2-6, is DGGITQSPKYLFRKEGQNVTLSCEQNLNHDAMYWYRQDPGQGLRLIYYSQIVNDFQKGDIAEGYSVSREKKESFPLTVTSAQKNPTAFYLCASRTSPVRGANVLTFGAGSRLTVL.